What follows describes a single TCR beta chain. Its antigen is currently unknown. The donors were healthy bone marrow donors. Though probably carrying unrecorded immune exposures, donors were nominally healthy at sampling. The source of the sample is a study of cytomegalovirus exposure and HLA in healthy donors. Study-level findings and limits: In a later analysis, across HLA loci, associated TCR counts were highest for DRB1, lowest for HLA-C. TCR beta V segments were, for the most part, productive about 87% or about 30% of the time in an earlier analysis.

The PCR employed 60 Vbeta primers together with 13 Jbeta primers. The protocol was immunoSEQ multiplex PCR, while the TCRdb copy is restricted to in-frame clones and leaves out a portion. The sample has 150,000 to 200,000 clones; about 80% are singletons. The CDR3 totals 13 residues. Germline CDR1 is MNHNS and CDR2 is SASEGT. Trimming removed 4 bases at V and 13 bases at J, with 19 bases between. Sequencing was done on a sample of PBMCs. The sequence derives from a woman in her 40s in good health and CMV-seronegative. The rearrangement uses TRBV6-1 and TRBJ1-2; a possible D gene is TRBD1 (6 bases). The CDR3: CASSVTGREETTF. The DNA of the CDR3 is TGTGCCAGCAGTGTCACAGGGAGGGAAGAAACCACCTTC.